A selection of T cell receptor beta chains follows, all from one sample in a study of beta chain features in type 1 diabetes. TCRdb's table, derived via immunoSEQ multiplex PCR, lists solely in-frame clones and lacks some. This sample has hundreds of thousands of clones, with roughly an eighth found just once. The sequencing sample was made of naive CD4+ T cells from blood. These receptors were obtained from a young man with type 1 diabetes. Each CDR3 is given with its conserved first and last residue. The D gene is left open where the match is weak. Clone sizes are given selectively: once, few, many, or a class where the clone is expanded.

d_call,j_call,v_call,clone_size,cdr3_nt,cdr3_aa
.,TRBJ1-5,TRBV30,.,TGTGCCTGGAGTGACACCGATCAGCCCCAGCATTTT,CAWSDTDQPQHF
TRBD1,TRBJ1-1,TRBV7-3,.,TGTGCCAGCAGCTTAGGACAGGGGGCTGAAGCTTTCTTT,CASSLGQGAEAFF
.,TRBJ2-2,TRBV28,.,TGTGCCAGCAGTCTCACTGCCCACACCGGGGAGCTGTTTTTT,CASSLTAHTGELFF
.,TRBJ1-6,TRBV18,few,TGTGCCAGCTCAGCCGGGGAGAGGGGTTCACCCCTCCACTTT,CASSAGERGSPLHF
.,TRBJ1-5,TRBV27,.,TGTGCCAGCAGTTCGGGCAGGGCACATCAGCCCCAGCATTTT,CASSSGRAHQPQHF
TRBD1,TRBJ1-2,TRBV30,few,TGTGCCTGGAGTGGACAGGGGGCAAATGGCTACACCTTC,CAWSGQGANGYTF
.,TRBJ1-5,TRBV20-1,few,TGCAGTGCTAGAGTAGGACAGCCCCAGCATTTT,CSARVGQPQHF
.,TRBJ1-1,TRBV19,few,TGTGCCAGTAGTTCAGGACTGACTAACACTGAAGCTTTCTTT,CASSSGLTNTEAFF
.,TRBJ2-6,TRBV7-9,few,TGTGCCAGCAGCTTAATAAGGGATCTCAACGTCCTGACTTTC,CASSLIRDLNVLTF
TRBD1,TRBJ2-1,TRBV11-1,.,TGTGCCAGCAGCTTAGATGTAGGACAGGGCTACAATGAGCAGTTCTTC,CASSLDVGQGYNEQFF
TRBD1,TRBJ1-2,TRBV7-9,.,TGTGCCAGCAGCTCCGGGACAGGGAACTATGGCTACACCTTC,CASSSGTGNYGYTF
.,TRBJ1-2,TRBV20-1,few,TGCAGTGCTAGAGGGGACTATGGCTACACCTTC,CSARGDYGYTF
TRBD1,TRBJ1-5,TRBV5-4,.,TGTGCCAGCAGTCCCGGGACAGGGTTAGGACAGCCCCAGCATTTT,CASSPGTGLGQPQHF
.,TRBJ1-1,TRBV5-1,.,TGCGCCAGCAGCTTGGTGAGGGGCTACACTGAAGCTTTCTTT,CASSLVRGYTEAFF
TRBD1,TRBJ1-5,TRBV27,.,TGTGCCAGCAGACATTGGCCCCCTCTCACAGCAGGGGGTCAGCCCCAGCATTTT,CASRHWPPLTAGGQPQHF
TRBD1,TRBJ2-7,TRBV18,few,TGTGCCAGCTCACCCGGACAGGGTGGGTCCTACGAGCAGTACTTC,CASSPGQGGSYEQYF
TRBD2,TRBJ2-3,TRBV5-4,.,TGTGCCAGCAGCCCGGATCTAGCGGGGGCTTGGAGCACAGATACGCAGTATTTT,CASSPDLAGAWSTDTQYF
TRBD1,TRBJ2-5,TRBV7-6,few,TGTGCCAGCAGCTTAGGATGGGACAGACAAGAGACCCAGTACTTC,CASSLGWDRQETQYF
TRBD1,TRBJ1-5,TRBV4-1,.,TGCGCCAGCAGCCAAGGCTTATTAGGGGGCGGTAGCAATCAGCCCCAGCATTTT,CASSQGLLGGGSNQPQHF
TRBD1,TRBJ1-3,TRBV18,.,TGTGCCAGCTCACCGGGACAGGGAGGCGCTGGAAACACCATATATTTT,CASSPGQGGAGNTIYF
TRBD2,TRBJ2-7,TRBV5-4,.,TGTGCCAGCAGCTCCCGGACTAGCGGGGACTCCTACGAGCAGTACTTC,CASSSRTSGDSYEQYF
.,TRBJ1-1,TRBV9,.,TGTGCCAGCAGCGTCGGAGAGGTCGCTGAAGCTTTCTTT,CASSVGEVAEAFF
TRBD2,TRBJ2-1,TRBV18,few,TGTGCCAGCTCATCAGGGACTAGCGGGGGCCCCGGTGAGCAGTTCTTC,CASSSGTSGGPGEQFF
.,TRBJ1-1,TRBV6-5,.,TGTGCCAGCAGTTCTGTAGAGTTGAACACTGAAGCTTTCTTT,CASSSVELNTEAFF
TRBD2,TRBJ2-5,TRBV7-7,.,TGTGCCAGCAGCTCAGGAGCGGGGGGGTTTGAGACCCAGTACTTC,CASSSGAGGFETQYF
TRBD2,TRBJ2-3,TRBV29-1,.,TGCAGCGTTGACACTACTAGCGGGGGGGCCCCGGATACGCAGTATTTT,CSVDTTSGGAPDTQYF
TRBD1,TRBJ1-2,TRBV9,.,TGTGCCAGCAGCCCCCACGACAGGGGGCGCACCTATGGCTACACCTTC,CASSPHDRGRTYGYTF
TRBD2,TRBJ2-1,TRBV7-8,.,TGTGCCAGCAGCGGGGGGGGACTAGCGGTTGGTGAGCAGTTCTTC,CASSGGGLAVGEQFF
.,TRBJ1-5,TRBV30,.,TGTGCCTGGAGTGTTCATGGCAATCAGCCCCAGCATTTT,CAWSVHGNQPQHF
.,TRBJ1-2,TRBV30,.,TGTGCCTGGAGTGGGAGCGATCGAGCTAACTATGGCTACACCTTC,CAWSGSDRANYGYTF
.,TRBJ1-6,TRBV7-9,few,TGTGCCAGCAGCTTAGCTTTAACACCCTGGGGGAATAATTCACCCCTCCACTTT,CASSLALTPWGNNSPLHF
.,TRBJ1-2,TRBV2,.,TGTGCCAGCAGTGAGGAGGCAGGTGGTGGCTACACCTTC,CASSEEAGGGYTF
.,TRBJ1-2,TRBV30,.,TGTGCCTGGAGTGTAGGCTCGGCCTATGGCTACACCTTC,CAWSVGSAYGYTF
.,TRBJ1-6,TRBV5-6,.,TGTGCCAGCAGCCTATTGACAGCGGGGGATTCACCCCTCCACTTT,CASSLLTAGDSPLHF
.,TRBJ1-2,TRBV5-4,.,TGTGCCAGCAGCTTCGACGCCCACGGGGGCTACACCTTC,CASSFDAHGGYTF
.,TRBJ1-1,TRBV29-1,.,TGCAGCGCGGCCTCGCTGGGGTTTGTAGACACTGAAGCTTTCTTT,CSAASLGFVDTEAFF
TRBD2,TRBJ2-5,TRBV29-1,.,TGCAGCGTTGCACTAGCGGGGGGACAAGAGACCCAGTACTTC,CSVALAGGQETQYF
.,TRBJ1-1,TRBV7-3,.,TGTGCCAGCAGCTTCGACACGAACACTGAAGCTTTCTTT,CASSFDTNTEAFF
.,TRBJ1-2,TRBV2,few,TGTGCCAGCAGTCTACGGGGAACAAACTATGGCTACACCTTC,CASSLRGTNYGYTF
.,TRBJ2-7,TRBV6-5,few,TGTGCCAGCAGTTACTCGGCAGGGTCCTACGAGCAGTACTTC,CASSYSAGSYEQYF
.,TRBJ1-2,TRBV2,.,TGTGCCAGCAGTGTTCAGAGAGGCCGGGAGGGCTATGGCTACACCTTC,CASSVQRGREGYGYTF
.,TRBJ2-2,TRBV30,.,TGTGCCTGGAGTGAAGGACAGATGTACACCGGGGAGCTGTTTTTT,CAWSEGQMYTGELFF
.,TRBJ2-3,TRBV14,.,TGTGCCAGCAGTCCCAGGGTCACAGATACGCAGTATTTT,CASSPRVTDTQYF
TRBD1,TRBJ1-4,TRBV4-1,.,TGCGCCAGCAGCCTTGAAGGACAGGAGAAACTGTTTTTT,CASSLEGQEKLFF
.,TRBJ2-1,TRBV2,few,TGTGCCAGCGGGGTTTACAATGAGCAGTTCTTC,CASGVYNEQFF
.,TRBJ1-2,TRBV30,.,TGTGCCTGGGCCCCCAAGTCTAACTATGGCTACACCTTC,CAWAPKSNYGYTF
TRBD1,TRBJ2-3,TRBV10-3,.,TGTGCCATCAAAGGGACAGGGGGCGGCACAGATACGCAGTATTTT,CAIKGTGGGTDTQYF
.,TRBJ1-6,TRBV7-9,.,TGTGCCAGCAGCTTAGACATACTTAATTCACCCCTCCACTTT,CASSLDILNSPLHF
.,TRBJ1-2,TRBV5-1,few,TGCGCCAGCAGCTCGCTGGACAGCACTAACTATGGCTACACCTTC,CASSSLDSTNYGYTF
.,TRBJ1-1,TRBV18,few,TGTGCCAGCTCACCATTGGTGGACACTGAAGCTTTCTTT,CASSPLVDTEAFF
.,TRBJ2-5,TRBV19,.,TGTGCCAGTAGCAGAACGGACAGTCAAAGTGCCCAGTACTTC,CASSRTDSQSAQYF
.,TRBJ1-2,TRBV30,.,TGTGCCTCCTCTGTCATACAGGGATTGGATGGCTACACCTTC,CASSVIQGLDGYTF
TRBD2,TRBJ2-3,TRBV7-2,.,TGTGCCAGCAGCCCCGGACTAGCGGTGGATACGCAGTATTTT,CASSPGLAVDTQYF
TRBD1,TRBJ2-7,TRBV28,few,TGTGCCAGCAGTTTTTGGGAGGACAGGGGCTCCTACGAGCAGTACTTC,CASSFWEDRGSYEQYF
TRBD2,TRBJ2-1,TRBV28,few,TGTGCCAGCAGGACTAGCGGGGTCTACAATGAGCAGTTCTTC,CASRTSGVYNEQFF
.,TRBJ2-1,TRBV30,few,TGTGCCTGGCGATACCCCTACAATGAGCAGTTCTTC,CAWRYPYNEQFF
.,TRBJ1-6,TRBV4-1,.,TGCGCCAGCAGCCAAGGGAAGGGCGAATCACCCCTCCACTTT,CASSQGKGESPLHF
TRBD2,TRBJ2-3,TRBV6-5,.,TGTGCCAGCAGTTACTCTTCGGGGGGGATCACAGATACGCAGTATTTT,CASSYSSGGITDTQYF
.,TRBJ1-1,TRBV18,few,TGTGCCAGCTCACCGCGGACTTTTATGGATGAAGCTTTCTTT,CASSPRTFMDEAFF
.,TRBJ2-7,TRBV5-6,few,TGTGCCAGCAGCACAAAGACGGACTCCTACGAGCAGTACTTC,CASSTKTDSYEQYF